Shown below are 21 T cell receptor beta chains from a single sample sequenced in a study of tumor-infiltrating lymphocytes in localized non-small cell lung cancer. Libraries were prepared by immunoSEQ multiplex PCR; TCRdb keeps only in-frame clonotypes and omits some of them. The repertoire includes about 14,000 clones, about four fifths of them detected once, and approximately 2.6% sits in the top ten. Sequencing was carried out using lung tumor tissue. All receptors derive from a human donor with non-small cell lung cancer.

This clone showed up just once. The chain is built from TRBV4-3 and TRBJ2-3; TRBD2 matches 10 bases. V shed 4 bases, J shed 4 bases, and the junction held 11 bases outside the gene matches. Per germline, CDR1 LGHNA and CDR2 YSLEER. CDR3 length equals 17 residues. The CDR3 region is CASSRGIAGGFPDTQYF. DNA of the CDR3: TGCGCCAGCAGCCGGGGCATAGCGGGAGGATTTCCAGATACGCAGTATTTT.

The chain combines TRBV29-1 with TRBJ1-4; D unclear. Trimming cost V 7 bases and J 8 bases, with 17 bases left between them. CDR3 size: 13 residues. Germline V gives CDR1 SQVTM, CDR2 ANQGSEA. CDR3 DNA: TGCAGCGCACGACTCTCGGTTGGCGAAAAACTGTTTTTT. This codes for CSARLSVGEKLFF.

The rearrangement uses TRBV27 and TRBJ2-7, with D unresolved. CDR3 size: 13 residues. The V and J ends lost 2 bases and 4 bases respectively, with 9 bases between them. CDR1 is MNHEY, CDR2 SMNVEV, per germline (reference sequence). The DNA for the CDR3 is TGTGCCAGCAGTTTAGGCAGATTTTACGAGCAGTACTTC. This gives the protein CASSLGRFYEQYF.

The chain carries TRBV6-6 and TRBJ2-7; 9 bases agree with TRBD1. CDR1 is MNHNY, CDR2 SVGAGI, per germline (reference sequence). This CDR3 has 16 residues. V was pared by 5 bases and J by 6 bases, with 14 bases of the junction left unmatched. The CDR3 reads CASSLARDRAKAEQYF. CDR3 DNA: TGTGCCAGCAGTCTGGCCCGGGACAGGGCTAAAGCCGAGCAGTACTTC.

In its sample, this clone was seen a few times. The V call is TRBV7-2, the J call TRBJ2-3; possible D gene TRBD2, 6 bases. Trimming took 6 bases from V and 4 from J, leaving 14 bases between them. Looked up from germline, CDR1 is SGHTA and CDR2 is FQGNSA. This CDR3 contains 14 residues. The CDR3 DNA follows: TGTGCCAGCAGTCCGGAGTGGGGGGCAGATACGCAGTATTTT. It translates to CASSPEWGADTQYF.

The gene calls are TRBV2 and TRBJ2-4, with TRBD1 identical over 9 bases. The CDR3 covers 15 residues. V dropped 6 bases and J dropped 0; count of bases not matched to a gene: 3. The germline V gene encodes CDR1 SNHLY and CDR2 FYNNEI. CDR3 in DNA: TGTGCCAGCAGGTACAGGGGGCTAGCCAAAAACATTCAGTACTTC. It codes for CASRYRGLAKNIQYF. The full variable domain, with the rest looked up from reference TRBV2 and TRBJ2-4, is EPEVTQTPSHQVTQMGQEVILRCVPISNHLYFYWYRQILGQKVEFLVSFYNNEISEKSEIFDDQFSVERPDGSNFTLKIRSTKLEDSAMYFCASRYRGLAKNIQYFGAGTRLSVL.

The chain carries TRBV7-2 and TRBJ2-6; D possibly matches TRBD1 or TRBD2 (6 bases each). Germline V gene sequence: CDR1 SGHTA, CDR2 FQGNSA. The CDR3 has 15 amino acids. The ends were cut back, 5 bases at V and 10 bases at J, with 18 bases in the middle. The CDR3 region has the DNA TGTGCCAGCAGCCCAGGAGTTGGGGGGCGGAACGTCCTGACTTTC. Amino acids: CASSPGVGGRNVLTF.

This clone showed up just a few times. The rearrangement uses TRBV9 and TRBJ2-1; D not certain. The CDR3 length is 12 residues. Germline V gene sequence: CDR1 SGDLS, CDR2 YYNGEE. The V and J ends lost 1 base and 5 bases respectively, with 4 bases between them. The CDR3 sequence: CASSVSDNEQFF. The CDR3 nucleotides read TGTGCCAGCAGCGTATCTGACAATGAGCAGTTCTTC.

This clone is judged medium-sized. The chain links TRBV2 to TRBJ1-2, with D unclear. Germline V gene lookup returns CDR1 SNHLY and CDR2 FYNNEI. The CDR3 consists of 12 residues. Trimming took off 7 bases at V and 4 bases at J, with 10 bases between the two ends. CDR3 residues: CASKEGGYGYTF. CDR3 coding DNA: TGTGCCAGCAAGGAGGGAGGCTATGGCTACACCTTC.

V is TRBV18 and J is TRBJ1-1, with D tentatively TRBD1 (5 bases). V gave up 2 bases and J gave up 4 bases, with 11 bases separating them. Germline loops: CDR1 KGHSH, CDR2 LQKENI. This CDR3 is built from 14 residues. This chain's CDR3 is CASSPAGWITEAFF. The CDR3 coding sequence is TGTGCCAGCTCACCAGCAGGGTGGATCACTGAAGCTTTCTTT.

In nucleotides, the CDR3 is TGTGCCAGCAGTCCCCAGGGGGCCGGGGTTGGCTACACCTTC. Its translation is CASSPQGAGVGYTF. The chain recombines TRBV6-6 with TRBJ1-2; 8 positions match TRBD1. The CDR3 runs to 14 residues. Germline V lookup: CDR1 MNHNY, CDR2 SVGAGI (reference sequence). J gave up 7 bases and V 5 bases, and 9 bases lay outside the gene matches.

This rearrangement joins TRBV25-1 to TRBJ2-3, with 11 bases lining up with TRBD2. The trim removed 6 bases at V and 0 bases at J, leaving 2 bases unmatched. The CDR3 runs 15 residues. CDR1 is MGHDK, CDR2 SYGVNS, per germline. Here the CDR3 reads CASSLAGGSTDTQYF. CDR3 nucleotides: TGTGCCAGCAGCTTAGCGGGAGGGAGCACAGATACGCAGTATTTT.

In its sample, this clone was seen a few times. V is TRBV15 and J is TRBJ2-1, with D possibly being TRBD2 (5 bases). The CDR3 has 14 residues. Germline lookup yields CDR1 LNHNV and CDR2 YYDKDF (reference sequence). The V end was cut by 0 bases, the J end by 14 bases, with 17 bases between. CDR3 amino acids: CATSRDWRLDRKFF. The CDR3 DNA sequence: TGTGCCACCAGCAGAGATTGGAGGTTAGACCGTAAGTTCTTC.

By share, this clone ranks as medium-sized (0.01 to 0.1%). CDR3 in DNA: TGTGCCAGTAAGAGACAGGGCTCTGGAAACACCATATATTTT. Translating it yields CASKRQGSGNTIYF. The rearrangement links TRBV19 to TRBJ1-3, with 7 nucleotides matching TRBD1. J was trimmed by 0 bases and V by 7 bases; bases with no gene match: 3. Per the germline V gene, CDR1 is LNHDA and CDR2 is SQIVND (reference sequence). This CDR3 is 14 amino acids long.

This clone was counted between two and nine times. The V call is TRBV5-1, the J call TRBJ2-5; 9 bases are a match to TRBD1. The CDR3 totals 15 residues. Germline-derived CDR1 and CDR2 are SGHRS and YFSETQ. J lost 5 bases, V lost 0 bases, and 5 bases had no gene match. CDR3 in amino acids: CASSLEGQGLETQYF. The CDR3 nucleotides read TGCGCCAGCAGCTTGGAGGGACAGGGTCTCGAGACCCAGTACTTC.

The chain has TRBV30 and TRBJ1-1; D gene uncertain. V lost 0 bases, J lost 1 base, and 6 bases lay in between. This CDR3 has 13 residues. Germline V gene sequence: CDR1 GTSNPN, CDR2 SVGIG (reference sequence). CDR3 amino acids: CAWSVSTNTEAFF. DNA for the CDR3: TGTGCCTGGAGTGTCTCCACGAACACTGAAGCTTTCTTT.

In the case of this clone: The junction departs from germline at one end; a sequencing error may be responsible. The CDR3 region has the DNA TGCAACGTTGAAGATTGGGGAGCGAGAAGAGATACGCAGTATTTT. Its translation: CNVEDWGARRDTQYF. This sequence joins TRBV29-1 and TRBJ2-3, with D possibly matching TRBD2 (5 bases). The CDR3 loop spans 15 amino acids. The germline gives CDR1 SQVTM, CDR2 ANQGSEA.

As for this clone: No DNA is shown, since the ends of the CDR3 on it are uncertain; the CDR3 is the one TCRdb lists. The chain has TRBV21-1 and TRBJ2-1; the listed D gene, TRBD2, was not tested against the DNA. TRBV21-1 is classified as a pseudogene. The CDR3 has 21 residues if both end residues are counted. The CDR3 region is CASSNSGLVAGVGPGSNEQFF.

The CDR3 here is CASSDLTSSWTKHHCPPQNIQYF. In nucleotides, the CDR3 is TGTGCCAGCAGTGACTTAACTAGTTCGTGGACGAAACATCACTGCCCCCCCCAAAACATTCAGTACTTC. The chain couples TRBV6-4 to TRBJ2-4; possible D gene TRBD2, 5 bases. The CDR3 consists of 23 residues. Germline CDR1 is MRHNA and CDR2 is SNTAGT. V lost 1 base, J lost 5 bases, and 36 bases lay in between.

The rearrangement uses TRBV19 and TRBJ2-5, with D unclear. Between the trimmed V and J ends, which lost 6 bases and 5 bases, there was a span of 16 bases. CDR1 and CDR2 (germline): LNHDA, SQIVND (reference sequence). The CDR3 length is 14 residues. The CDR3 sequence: CASSTNRLGETQYF. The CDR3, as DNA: TGTGCCAGTAGCACAAATAGGTTGGGCGAGACCCAGTACTTC. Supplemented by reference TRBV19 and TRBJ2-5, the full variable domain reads DGGITQSPKYLFRKEGQNVTLSCEQNLNHDAMYWYRQDPGQGLRLIYYSQIVNDFQKGDIAEGYSVSREKKESFPLTVTSAQKNPTAFYLCASSTNRLGETQYFGPGTRLLVL.

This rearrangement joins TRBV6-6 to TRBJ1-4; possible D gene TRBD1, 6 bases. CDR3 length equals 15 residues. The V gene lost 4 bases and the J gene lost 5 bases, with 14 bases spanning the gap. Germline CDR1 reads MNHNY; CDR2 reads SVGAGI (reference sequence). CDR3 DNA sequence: TGTGCCAGCAGTTCGTGGACAGTTCCAAATGAAAAACTGTTTTTT. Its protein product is CASSSWTVPNEKLFF.